This T cell receptor (beta chain) was sequenced during a study of cytomegalovirus exposure and HLA in healthy donors. Concerning this clone itself: Antigen specificity is unknown.

Germline V gene sequence: CDR1 SGHNT, CDR2 YENEEA. The CDR3 spans 13 residues. The V end lost 3 bases, the J end lost 4 bases, and 9 bases lay between the germline ends. With 60 Vbeta and 13 Jbeta primers, the PCR was carried out. Produced via immunoSEQ multiplex PCR; TCRdb's table is partial and in-frame only. The repertoire holds about 200,000 clones, with more than 75% as singletons. Regarding the study as a whole: A later analysis appeared to link common viral pathogens to several of the most significant clusters.

This sequence was found in a man in his forties in good health and CMV-seropositive. Sequencing was done on a sample of PBMCs. The rearrangement joins TRBV11-3 to TRBJ1-1; D perhaps matches TRBD1 (5 bases). The CDR3 here is CASSFPGGTEAFF. DNA of the CDR3: TGTGCCAGCAGCTTCCCGGGGGGCACTGAAGCTTTCTTT.